This TCR beta chain was sequenced for a study of blood T cell repertoires in COVID-19. Study context: Donors in the United States, Italy and Spain gave samples during acute or convalescent COVID-19. PBMCs, B-cell-depleted T cells, or T cells were the source of the cDNA or gDNA that made up the material.

Authors' analysis steps: Scientists estimated how many nucleated cells there were by amplifying reference gene primers. Libraries were prepared by immunoSEQ multiplex PCR; TCRdb keeps only in-frame clonotypes and omits some of them. That table supplies the V and J calls and clone size; D and trimming were determined from the DNA. The table has about 110,000 clones, approximately 76% seen once; the top ten hold roughly a fifth. The CDR3 length is 12 residues. V lost 2 bases and J 3 bases, leaving 3 bases between the germline ends. Germline CDR1 and CDR2: KGHDR and SFDVKD. Sequenced input: peripheral blood. J is TRBJ1-2 and V is TRBV24-1; D gene ambiguous. The sequence derives from an older woman with acute or convalescent COVID-19. CDR3 DNA: TGTGCCACCAGTGATTCGGACTATGGCTACACCTTC. It encodes CATSDSDYGYTF.